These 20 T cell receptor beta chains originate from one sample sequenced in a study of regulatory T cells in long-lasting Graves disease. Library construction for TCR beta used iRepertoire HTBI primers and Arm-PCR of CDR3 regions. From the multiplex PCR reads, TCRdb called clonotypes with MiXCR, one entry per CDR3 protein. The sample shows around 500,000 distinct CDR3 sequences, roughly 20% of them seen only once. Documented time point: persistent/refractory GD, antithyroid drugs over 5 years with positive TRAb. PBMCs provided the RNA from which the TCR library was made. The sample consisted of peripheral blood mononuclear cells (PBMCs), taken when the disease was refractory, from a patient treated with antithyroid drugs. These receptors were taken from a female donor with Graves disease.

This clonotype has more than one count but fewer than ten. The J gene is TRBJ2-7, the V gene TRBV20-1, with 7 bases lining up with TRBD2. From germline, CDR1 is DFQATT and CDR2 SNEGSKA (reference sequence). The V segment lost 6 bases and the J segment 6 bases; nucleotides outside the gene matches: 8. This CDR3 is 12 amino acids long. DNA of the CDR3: TGCAGTGCCCACGCGGGACTAACCGAGCAGTACTTC. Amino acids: CSAHAGLTEQYF.

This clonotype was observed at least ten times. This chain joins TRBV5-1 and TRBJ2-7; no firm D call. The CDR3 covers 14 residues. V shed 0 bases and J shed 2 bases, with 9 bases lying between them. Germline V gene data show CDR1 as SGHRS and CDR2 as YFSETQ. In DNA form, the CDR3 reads TGCGCCAGCAGCTTGGTCGGAGTACCCTACGAGCAGTACTTC. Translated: CASSLVGVPYEQYF.

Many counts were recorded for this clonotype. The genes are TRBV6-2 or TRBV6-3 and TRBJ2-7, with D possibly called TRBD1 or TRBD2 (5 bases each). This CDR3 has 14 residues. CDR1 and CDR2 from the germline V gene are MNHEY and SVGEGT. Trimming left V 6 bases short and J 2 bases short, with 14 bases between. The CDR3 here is CASSPGTLAYEQYF. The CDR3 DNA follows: TGTGCCAGCAGCCCCGGGACGCTGGCCTACGAGCAGTACTTC.

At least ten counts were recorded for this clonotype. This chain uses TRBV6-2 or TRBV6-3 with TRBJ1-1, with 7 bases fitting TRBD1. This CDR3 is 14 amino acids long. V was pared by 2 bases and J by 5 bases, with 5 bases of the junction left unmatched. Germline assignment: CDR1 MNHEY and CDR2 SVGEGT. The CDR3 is CASSYSTGDTEAFF. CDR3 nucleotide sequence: TGTGCCAGCAGTTACAGCACAGGGGATACTGAAGCTTTCTTT.

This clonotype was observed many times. In nucleotides, the CDR3 is TGTGCCAGCAGTGCGGTCCCAAGGAGCGGTGAGACCCAGTACTTC. This gives the protein CASSAVPRSGETQYF. The genes are TRBV27 and TRBJ2-5; tentatively, D is TRBD2 (5 bases). Germline lookup yields CDR1 MNHEY and CDR2 SMNVEV (reference sequence). V was shortened by 5 bases and J by 5 bases, with 18 bases between the two germline ends. The CDR3 sequence is 15 residues long.

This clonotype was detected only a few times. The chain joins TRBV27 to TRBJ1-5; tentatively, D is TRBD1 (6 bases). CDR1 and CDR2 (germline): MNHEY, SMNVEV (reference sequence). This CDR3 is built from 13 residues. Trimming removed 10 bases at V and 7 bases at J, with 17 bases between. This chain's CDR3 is CATAEGGEQPQHF. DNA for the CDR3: TGTGCCACCGCAGAAGGGGGGGAACAGCCCCAGCATTTT.

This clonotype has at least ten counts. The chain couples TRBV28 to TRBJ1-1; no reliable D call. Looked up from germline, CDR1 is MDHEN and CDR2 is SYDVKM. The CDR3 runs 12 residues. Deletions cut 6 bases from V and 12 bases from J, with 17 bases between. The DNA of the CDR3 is TGTGCCAGCAGCACCGGTCCCGAGAGACCTTTCTTT. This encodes CASSTGPERPFF.

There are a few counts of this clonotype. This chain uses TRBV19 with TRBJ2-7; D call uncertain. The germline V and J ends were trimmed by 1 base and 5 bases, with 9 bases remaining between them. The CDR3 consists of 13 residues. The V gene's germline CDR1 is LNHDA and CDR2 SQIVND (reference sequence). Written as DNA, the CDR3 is TGTGCCAGTAGTATAGGAGGCGCCGACGAGCAGTACTTC. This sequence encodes CASSIGGADEQYF.

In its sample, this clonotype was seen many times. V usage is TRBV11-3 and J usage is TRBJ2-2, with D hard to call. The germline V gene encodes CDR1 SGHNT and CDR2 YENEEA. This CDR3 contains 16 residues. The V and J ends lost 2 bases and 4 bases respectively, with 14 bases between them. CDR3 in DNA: TGTGCCAGCAGCTTACGTCGGGTCGGTAGCACCGGGGAGCTGTTTTTT. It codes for CASSLRRVGSTGELFF. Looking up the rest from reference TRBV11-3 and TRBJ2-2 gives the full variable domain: EAGVVQSPRYKIIEKKQPVAFWCNPISGHNTLYWYLQNLGQGPELLIRYENEEAVDDSQLPKDRFSAERLKGVDSTLKIQPAELGDSAVYLCASSLRRVGSTGELFFGEGSRLTVL.

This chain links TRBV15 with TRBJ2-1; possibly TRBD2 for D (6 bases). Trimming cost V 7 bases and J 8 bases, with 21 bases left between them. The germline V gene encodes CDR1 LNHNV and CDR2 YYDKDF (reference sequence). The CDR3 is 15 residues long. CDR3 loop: CATKNSGGYIDEQFF. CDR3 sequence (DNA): TGTGCCACCAAAAATAGCGGAGGATACATCGATGAGCAGTTCTTC.

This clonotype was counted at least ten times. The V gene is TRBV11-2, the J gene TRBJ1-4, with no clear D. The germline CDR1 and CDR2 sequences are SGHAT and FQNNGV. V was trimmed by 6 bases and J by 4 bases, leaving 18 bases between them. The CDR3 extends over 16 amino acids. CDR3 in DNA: TGTGCCAGCAGTTTACGAGAGGACCGGATTAATGAAAAACTGTTTTTT. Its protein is CASSLREDRINEKLFF.

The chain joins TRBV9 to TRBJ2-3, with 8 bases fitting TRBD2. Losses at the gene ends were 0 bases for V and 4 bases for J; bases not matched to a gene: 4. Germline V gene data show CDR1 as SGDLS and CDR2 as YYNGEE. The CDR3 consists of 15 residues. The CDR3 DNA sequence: TGTGCCAGCAGCGTAGACGGGAGGGCCCCAGATACGCAGTATTTT. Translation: CASSVDGRAPDTQYF.

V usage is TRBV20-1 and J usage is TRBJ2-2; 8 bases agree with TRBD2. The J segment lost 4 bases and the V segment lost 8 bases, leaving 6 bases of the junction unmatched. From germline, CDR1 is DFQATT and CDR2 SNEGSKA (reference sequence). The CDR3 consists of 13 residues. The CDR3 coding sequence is TGCAGTCAAAAGCGGGAGCGCACCGGGGAGCTGTTTTTT. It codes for CSQKRERTGELFF.

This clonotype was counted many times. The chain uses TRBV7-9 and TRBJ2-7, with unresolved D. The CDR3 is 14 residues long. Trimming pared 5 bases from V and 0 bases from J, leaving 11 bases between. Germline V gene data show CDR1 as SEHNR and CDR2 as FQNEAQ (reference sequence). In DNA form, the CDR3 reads TGTGCCAGCAGCCCGGCTGCGGTCTCCTACGAGCAGTACTTC. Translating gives CASSPAAVSYEQYF.

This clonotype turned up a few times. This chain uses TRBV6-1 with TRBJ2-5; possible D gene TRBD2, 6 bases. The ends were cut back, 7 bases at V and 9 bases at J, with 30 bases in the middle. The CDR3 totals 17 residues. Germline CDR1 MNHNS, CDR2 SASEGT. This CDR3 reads CASTPRGGAGLLLAQYF. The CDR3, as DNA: TGTGCCAGCACCCCGAGGGGAGGCGCGGGCTTGTTGTTGGCCCAGTACTTC.

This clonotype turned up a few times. CDR3 region: CAWSVSIRGQGGYGYTF. In DNA form, the CDR3 reads TGTGCCTGGAGTGTATCTATCCGTGGCCAGGGGGGCTATGGCTACACCTTC. J is TRBJ1-2 and V is TRBV30; 7 nucleotides line up with TRBD1. Germline V lookup: CDR1 GTSNPN, CDR2 SVGIG (reference sequence). After removal of 0 bases from V and 4 bases from J, the junction contained 14 bases not matched to a gene. CDR3 size: 17 residues.

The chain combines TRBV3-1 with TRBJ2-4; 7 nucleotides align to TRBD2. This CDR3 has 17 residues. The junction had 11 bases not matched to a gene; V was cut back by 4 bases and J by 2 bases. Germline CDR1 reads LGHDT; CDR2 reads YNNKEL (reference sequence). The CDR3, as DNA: TGTGCCAGCAGCCCTGGAGCGGGAAGTAGGTCCAAAAACATTCAGTACTTC. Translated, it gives CASSPGAGSRSKNIQYF.

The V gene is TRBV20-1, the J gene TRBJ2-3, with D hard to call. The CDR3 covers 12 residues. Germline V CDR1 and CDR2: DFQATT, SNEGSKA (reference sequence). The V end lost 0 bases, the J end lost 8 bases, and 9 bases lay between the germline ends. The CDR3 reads CSAREAVVTQYF. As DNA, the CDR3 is TGCAGTGCTAGAGAGGCGGTGGTTACGCAGTATTTT.

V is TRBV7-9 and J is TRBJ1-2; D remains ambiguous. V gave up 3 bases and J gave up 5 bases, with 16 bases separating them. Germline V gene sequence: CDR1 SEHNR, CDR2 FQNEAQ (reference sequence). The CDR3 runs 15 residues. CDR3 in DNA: TGTGCCAGCAGCTTTCCTGGGCAGACGGGGTATGGCTACACCTTC. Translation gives CASSFPGQTGYGYTF.

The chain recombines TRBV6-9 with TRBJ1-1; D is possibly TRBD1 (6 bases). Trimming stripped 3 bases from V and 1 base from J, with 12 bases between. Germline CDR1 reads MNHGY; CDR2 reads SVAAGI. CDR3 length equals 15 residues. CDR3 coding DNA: TGTGCCAGCAGTTACGGTACGGGGGCGAACACTGAAGCTTTCTTT. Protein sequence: CASSYGTGANTEAFF.